The text below deals with one T cell receptor (beta chain). It lacks a known antigen. Per-base quality was not reported, and no clone a single base away is much larger than it. The data were obtained in a study of blood T cell repertoires in COVID-19 (dated by TCRdb to 2018 to 2020). Study-level background: The collaborator samples originated in the United States, Italy and Spain and spanned the acute and convalescent phases of COVID-19. The prospective study material was composed of cDNA or gDNA derived from T cells, B-cell-depleted T cells, or PBMCs. Subjects who had been exposed to COVID-19, were actively infected with it, or had recovered from it provided the deeply sampled blood TCRbeta repertoires that made up the dataset. A freely available public database, intended as a resource for researchers studying the immune response to SARS-CoV-2, is where the repertoires were released. Samples were obtained from the ongoing ImmuneRACE study (first 160 participants) and from approximately 1,200 subjects provided by 6 global collaborators. Sample metadata almost always included a de-identified subject ID, COVID-19 status, age in years and sex. HLA class I and class II types, where available, came from metadata supplied by the sample provider rather than from assay-based typing. Study-level results and caveats: The amount of clinical and demographic metadata varied by source and participant and was provided uncurated.

Collaborating institutions collected whole blood in K2EDTA tubes following their own protocols. For TCRbeta analysis, collaborators shipped samples in one of three forms: frozen whole blood, isolated PBMCs, or DNA extracted from either of those sample types. TCRbeta CDR3 regions were amplified from genomic DNA using the immunoSEQ Assay, a bias-controlled multiplex PCR. On the authors' methods: The number of nucleated cells in each sample was estimated by amplification of reference gene primers within the assay. To quantify the absolute abundance of each unique TCRbeta CDR3 rearrangement, sequence reads were collapsed and filtered. For each sample, productive Simpson clonality was calculated as the square root of Simpson's diversity index over productive rearrangements. The table comes from immuneACCESS by way of TCRdb, which keeps in-frame sequences with V and J called. Part of the clones is missing from these tables; in studies checked, under half for an unresolved V gene and the rest for unknown reasons. V and J calls and clone size are as listed in that table; D and trimming were resolved from the DNA. The sample table holds about 55,000 clones, of which around nine tenths were seen once. 8.5% of the sample comes from the top ten.

The germline V and J ends show losses of 0 bases and 3 bases respectively, and no gene match explains 8 bases of the junction. The germline V gene provides CDR1 SGHRS and CDR2 YFSETQ. The CDR3 sequence holds 17 residues, the cysteine and phenylalanine included. Only the CDR3 DNA stays, 51 bases, in frame from base 1. The specimen was peripheral blood. The rearranged segments are TRBV5-1 and TRBJ2-3; 9 junctional bases match TRBD1. The receptor was derived from a man aged 60-69 years with active COVID-19. The sequence in DNA is TGCGCCAGCAGCTTGGGATGGACAGGGGATGCGACAGATACGCAGTATTTT. This encodes CASSLGWTGDATDTQYF.